This T cell receptor beta chain is drawn from a study of response to subunit inactivated influenza vaccine listed by TCRdb under 2018. Notes on the research overall: To follow how T cells responded to a trivalent subunit inactivated influenza vaccine, the researchers relied on deep quantitative profiling of the T cell receptor repertoire. Here is what the overall study found, with its caveats: It was suggested by the authors that each seasonal influenza vaccination may recruit only a limited number of new T cells.

Libraries were built with RT-PCR. TCRdb names Illumina HiSeq 2500 as the instrument used. The raw public data were reprocessed by TCRdb itself: fastp quality trimming at Q25, MiXCR clonotype calling, in-frame beta chains only. Duplicate CDR3 protein sequences are folded into a single record with the most common DNA and genes. Across this sample there are roughly 500,000 distinct CDR3 sequences, with 16% seen only once. 3% of the sample is taken by the ten largest. There are many counts of this clonotype. Its antigen has not been determined. The sample holds no much larger clone one base away, and base qualities are not on file. The cysteine opens and the phenylalanine closes a CDR3 of 13 amino acids. The CDR3 DNA has 39 bases and is translated from base 1. From V the trimming removes 7 bases and from J it removes 3 bases, while the gene matches leave 7 bases of the junction unaccounted for. The germline V gene (reference sequence) gives CDR1 as DFQATT and CDR2 as SNEGSKA.

Source: CD4+ T cells sorted from PBMCs, taken roughly 24 months after vaccination. This TCR derives from a man aged 50 to 69 who received an inactivated influenza vaccine. Donor details come from another sample of the same person, matched by shared clones. This sequence uses TRBV20-1 and TRBJ2-3; 7 junctional bases match TRBD2. The CDR3: CSGNSGMTDTQYF. Read as DNA, the sequence is TGCAGTGGAAACAGCGGGATGACAGATACGCAGTATTTT.